These 13 T cell receptor beta chains originate from one sample sequenced in a study of T cell repertoires in cytomegalovirus infection. TCRdb itself ran the reads through MiXCR, one entry per CDR3 protein. The data show under 250,000 distinct CDR3 sequences, with about 5.9% seen just once and around 6.9% held by the top ten. Specimen: PBMCs. Receptors were obtained from a human donor in good health (CMV status not recorded). Some clones in this sample may be carry-over from other donors' samples.

This clonotype was counted ten times or more. DNA of the CDR3: TGTGCCAGCAGTTACCGGAGACTAGCGGGGGGAACAGATACGCAGTATTTT. Protein product: CASSYRRLAGGTDTQYF. This rearrangement joins TRBV6-2 or TRBV6-3 to TRBJ2-3; 13 positions agree with TRBD2. This CDR3 is 17 amino acids long. Germline V gene sequence: CDR1 MNHEY, CDR2 SVGEGT. The J segment lost 3 bases and the V segment lost 2 bases, leaving 5 bases of the junction unmatched.

This clonotype has at least ten counts. The chain combines TRBV7-2 with TRBJ2-3; D unclear. V lost 4 bases and J lost 7, with 9 bases in between. The germline V gene encodes CDR1 SGHTA and CDR2 FQGNSA. CDR3 size: 12 residues. CDR3 in DNA: TGTGCCAGCAGCTCAGAAACATATACGCAGTATTTT. Protein product: CASSSETYTQYF. Looking up the rest from reference TRBV7-2 and TRBJ2-3 gives the full variable domain: GAGVSQSPSNKVTEKGKDVELRCDPISGHTALYWYRQSLGQGLEFLIYFQGNSAPDKSGLPSDRFSAERTGGSVSTLTIQRTQQEDSAVYLCASSSETYTQYFGPGTRLTVL.

This clonotype was seen at least ten times. The genes are TRBV7-2 and TRBJ1-1; D is possibly TRBD1 (5 bases). The germline V gene has CDR1 SGHTA and CDR2 FQGNSA. V shed 4 bases and J shed 5 bases, with 14 bases lying between them. The CDR3 has 14 residues. DNA of the CDR3: TGTGCCAGCAGCTATTTGGGGGGAGGAACTGAAGCTTTCTTT. Translating it yields CASSYLGGGTEAFF.

There are many counts of this clonotype. This chain uses TRBV29-1 with TRBJ1-5; no definite D call. Trimming shortened V by 6 bases and J by 4 bases, and 13 bases separated the two germline ends. CDR1 is SQVTM, CDR2 ANQGSEA, per germline. The CDR3 runs to 13 residues. The CDR3 loop is CSVEDGQNQPQHF. In DNA, the CDR3 is TGCAGCGTGGAGGACGGCCAAAATCAGCCCCAGCATTTT.

At least ten counts were recorded for this clonotype. V usage is TRBV7-3 and J usage is TRBJ2-5; a possible D gene is TRBD2 (7 bases). The CDR3 has 15 amino acids. CDR1 is SGHTA, CDR2 FQGTGA, per germline. V lost 2 bases and J 5 bases, leaving 15 bases between the germline ends. DNA of the CDR3: TGTGCCAGCAGCTTAGGACAGCGGGGAAGTGAGACCCAGTACTTC. Translated: CASSLGQRGSETQYF.

This clonotype turned up a few times. The CDR3 reads CSVVPVTYGYTF. The CDR3 nucleotides are TGCAGCGTTGTACCAGTTACCTATGGCTACACCTTC. V is TRBV29-1 and J is TRBJ1-2; unclear D gene. Between the trimmed V and J ends, which lost 4 bases and 4 bases, there was a span of 10 bases. CDR1 and CDR2 from the germline V gene are SQVTM and ANQGSEA. The CDR3 consists of 12 residues.

The sample holds many counts of this clonotype. The rearrangement links TRBV7-2 to TRBJ1-4, with D possibly being TRBD1 (5 bases). The V gene's germline CDR1 is SGHTA and CDR2 FQGNSA. The CDR3 totals 14 residues. The V and J ends lost 6 bases and 7 bases respectively, with 15 bases between them. For the CDR3, the DNA is TGTGCCAGCAGTCCCCAGGGTGGGGCTGAAAAACTGTTTTTT. Residues: CASSPQGGAEKLFF.

This clonotype was picked up many times. V is TRBV13 and J is TRBJ2-7, with D perhaps being TRBD1 or TRBD2 (5 bases each). V was pared by 5 bases and J by 0 bases, with 20 bases between. This CDR3 has 17 residues. Germline V gene data show CDR1 as PRHDT and CDR2 as FYEKMQ (reference sequence). The CDR3 DNA follows: TGTGCCAGCAGCCAATTTATCGGGACGGGGAGCTCCTACGAGCAGTACTTC. It codes for CASSQFIGTGSSYEQYF.

This clonotype was seen a single time. The chain links TRBV20-1 to TRBJ2-5, with D possibly matching TRBD2 (6 bases). CDR3 length: 13 amino acids. CDR1 DFQATT and CDR2 SNEGSKA come from the germline V gene (reference sequence). Trimming removed 3 bases at V and 4 bases at J, with 12 bases between. The CDR3 reads CSASNGGGETQYF. In DNA form, the CDR3 reads TGCAGTGCTAGTAACGGGGGTGGAGAGACCCAGTACTTC.

The rearrangement links TRBV9 to TRBJ1-1, with TRBD1 identical over 7 bases. Germline V gene data show CDR1 as SGDLS and CDR2 as YYNGEE. Trimming removed 2 bases from V and 8 bases from J; junction bases left unmatched: 3. This CDR3 spans 12 amino acids. The CDR3 nucleotides read TGTGCCAGCAGCGTGACGACAGGGGAAGCTTTCTTT. Translation gives CASSVTTGEAFF.

This clonotype was observed at least ten times. The chain has TRBV24-1 and TRBJ2-5; D is undetermined. Per germline, CDR1 KGHDR and CDR2 SFDVKD. V was trimmed by 3 bases and J by 2 bases, leaving 15 bases between them. The CDR3 runs to 16 residues. CDR3 DNA sequence: TGTGCCACCAGTGATCTACCATTCGAACATCAAGAGACCCAGTACTTC. Its translation: CATSDLPFEHQETQYF.

This chain uses TRBV11-2 with TRBJ1-4, with 9 bases matching TRBD1. Losses at the gene ends were 3 bases for V and 8 bases for J; bases not matched to a gene: 1. The CDR3 totals 13 residues. CDR1 is SGHAT, CDR2 FQNNGV, per germline. CDR3 in amino acids: CASSFGTGEKLFF. CDR3 in DNA: TGTGCCAGCAGCTTTGGGACAGGGGAAAAACTGTTTTTT.

This clonotype was seen ten or more times. The rearrangement uses TRBV20-1 and TRBJ1-5; D is possibly TRBD1 (6 bases). V lost 0 bases and J lost 4, with 16 bases in between. The germline CDR1 and CDR2 sequences are DFQATT and SNEGSKA (reference sequence). The CDR3 sequence is 16 residues long. CDR3 nucleotide sequence: TGCAGTGCTAGAGATTTGGGGGCCATAAGTAATCAGCCCCAGCATTTT. Protein product: CSARDLGAISNQPQHF.